This T cell receptor (beta chain) stems from a study of CD8 T cells in ankylosing spondylitis (dated by TCRdb to 2017 to 2019). Notes on the research overall: The study profiled T cell receptor beta repertoires in healthy donors and ankylosing spondylitis patients to find disease-linked TCR variants. In total, the full study cohort was made up of about 110 healthy donors and roughly 27 ankylosing spondylitis patients. Peripheral blood was sampled, and synovial fluid was additionally collected from ankylosing spondylitis patients.

Data came from an Illumina HiSeq 2500. Quantitative 5'-RACE with molecular barcodes was the method used to prepare the TCR beta libraries. The authors' pipeline ran thus. A new computational method, built on a probabilistic model of VDJ rearrangement, was used to identify disease-linked TCR variants. TCRdb ran its own pipeline on the public reads, namely fastp trimming at Q25 and MiXCR clone calling, and kept in-frame beta chains. Merged by CDR3 protein, the rows form single entries marked with the most common genes and DNA. The V and J calls and clone size are TCRdb's, not the authors'. The sample data list roughly 160,000 distinct CDR3 sequences, and under 14% of these were observed just once. 25% to 35% of the sample belongs to the ten largest clones. Study-wide findings and limitations: According to the report, matched synovial fluid samples from ankylosing spondylitis patients were significantly enriched for the disease-linked clones. In peripheral blood, the disease-linked clones were found at relatively low frequencies and had a CD8+ phenotype. Blood from ankylosing spondylitis patients appeared to be characterized by a TCR beta motif made up of seven or eight highly homologous amino acid variants. Some TCR beta motif variants had previously been reported in synovial fluid and blood of reactive arthritis patients, which suggested common disease-initiation mechanisms.

This clonotype was recorded many times. Its antigen remains unidentified. Base-call qualities are not available, and no considerably larger clone is one nucleotide away. The sample consisted of blood, either unsorted or a sorted T cell fraction (not recorded which). This TCR was recovered from a male donor with ankylosing spondylitis or in good health (not recorded which).

The CDR3: CASSVGLAGFQETQYF. The bases read TGTGCCAGCAGCGTCGGTTTAGCGGGGTTCCAAGAGACCCAGTACTTC. The chain uses TRBV14 and TRBJ2-5, with TRBD2 identical over 8 junction bases. Germline trimming: 5 bases from V, 1 base from J; junction bases outside gene matches: 9. CDR1 SGHDN and CDR2 FVKESK are derived from the germline V gene. The CDR3 holds 16 amino acids from the cysteine to the phenylalanine. The kept DNA is CDR3 alone, 48 bases in frame from the first base.